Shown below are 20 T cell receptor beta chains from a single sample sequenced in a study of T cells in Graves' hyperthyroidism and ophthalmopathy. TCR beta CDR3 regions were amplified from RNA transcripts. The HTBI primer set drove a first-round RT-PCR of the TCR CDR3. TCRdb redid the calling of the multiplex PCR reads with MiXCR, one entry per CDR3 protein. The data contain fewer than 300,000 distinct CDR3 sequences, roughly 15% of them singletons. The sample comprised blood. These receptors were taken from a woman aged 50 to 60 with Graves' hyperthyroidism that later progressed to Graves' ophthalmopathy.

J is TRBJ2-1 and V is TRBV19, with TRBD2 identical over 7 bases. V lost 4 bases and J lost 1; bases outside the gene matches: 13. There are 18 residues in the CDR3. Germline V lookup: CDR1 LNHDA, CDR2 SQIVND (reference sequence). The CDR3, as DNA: TGTGCCAGTAGTAGGGGCCAGACCTCGGGACTATCCTACAATGAGCAGTTCTTC. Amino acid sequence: CASSRGQTSGLSYNEQFF.

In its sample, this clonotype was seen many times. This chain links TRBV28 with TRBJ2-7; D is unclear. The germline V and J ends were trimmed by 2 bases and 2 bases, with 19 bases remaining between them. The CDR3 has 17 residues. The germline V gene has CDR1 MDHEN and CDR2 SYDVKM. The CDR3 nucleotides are TGTGCCAGCAGTTTAGAAAGTCCAGTTACCTTCGCCTACGAGCAGTACTTC. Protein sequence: CASSLESPVTFAYEQYF.

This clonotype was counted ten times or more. CDR3 residues: CASSLVLRRRPGNTIYF. CDR3 nucleotide sequence: TGTGCCAGCAGCTTAGTGCTGCGTCGCCGACCTGGAAACACCATATATTTT. This chain connects TRBV11-2 to TRBJ1-3; no clear D gene. CDR1 and CDR2 from the germline V gene are SGHAT and FQNNGV. The V end lost 1 base, the J end lost 2 bases, and 15 bases lay between the germline ends. This CDR3 region has 17 residues. The full variable domain, with the rest looked up from reference TRBV11-2 and TRBJ1-3, is EAGVAQSPRYKIIEKRQSVAFWCNPISGHATLYWYQQILGQGPKLLIQFQNNGVVDDSQLPKDRFSAERLKGVDSTLKIQPAKLEDSAVYLCASSLVLRRRPGNTIYFGEGSWLTVV.

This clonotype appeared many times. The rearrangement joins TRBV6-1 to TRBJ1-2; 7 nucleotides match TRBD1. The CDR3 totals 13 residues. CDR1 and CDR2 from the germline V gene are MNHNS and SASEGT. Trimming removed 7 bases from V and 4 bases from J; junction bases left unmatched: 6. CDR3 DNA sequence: TGTGCCAGCACCCGACAGGGCAGCTATGGCTACACCTTC. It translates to CASTRQGSYGYTF.

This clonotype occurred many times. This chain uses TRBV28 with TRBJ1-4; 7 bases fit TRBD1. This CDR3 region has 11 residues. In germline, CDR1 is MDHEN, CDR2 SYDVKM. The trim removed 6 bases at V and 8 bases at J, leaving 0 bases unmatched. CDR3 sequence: CASRGQEKLFF. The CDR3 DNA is TGTGCCAGCAGGGGACAGGAAAAACTGTTTTTT.

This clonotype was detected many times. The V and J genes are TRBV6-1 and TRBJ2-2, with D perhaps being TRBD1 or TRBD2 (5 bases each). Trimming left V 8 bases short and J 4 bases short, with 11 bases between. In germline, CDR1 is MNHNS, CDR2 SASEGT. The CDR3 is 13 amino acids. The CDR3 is CASPERGTGELFF. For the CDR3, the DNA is TGTGCCAGCCCCGAGAGGGGCACCGGGGAGCTGTTTTTT.

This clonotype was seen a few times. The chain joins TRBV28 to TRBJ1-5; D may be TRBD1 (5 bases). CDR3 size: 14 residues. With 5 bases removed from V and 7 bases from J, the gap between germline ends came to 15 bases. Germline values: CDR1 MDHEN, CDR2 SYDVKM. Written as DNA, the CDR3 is TGTGCCAGCAGTACCACTGGGGCGCAGCAGCCCCAGCATTTT. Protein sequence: CASSTTGAQQPQHF.

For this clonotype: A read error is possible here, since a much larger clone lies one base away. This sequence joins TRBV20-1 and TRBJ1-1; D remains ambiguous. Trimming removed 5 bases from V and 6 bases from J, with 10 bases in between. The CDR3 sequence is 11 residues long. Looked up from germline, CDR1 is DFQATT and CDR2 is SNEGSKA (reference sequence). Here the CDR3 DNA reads TGCAGTGCTCTTCGCAACGCTGAAGCTTTCTTT. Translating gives CSALRNAEAFF.

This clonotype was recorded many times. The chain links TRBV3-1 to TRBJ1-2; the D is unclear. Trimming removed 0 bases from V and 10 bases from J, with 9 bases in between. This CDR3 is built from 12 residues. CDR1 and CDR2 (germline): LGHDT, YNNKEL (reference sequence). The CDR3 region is CASSQEGHTYTF. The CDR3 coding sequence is TGTGCCAGCAGCCAAGAGGGTCACACCTACACCTTC.

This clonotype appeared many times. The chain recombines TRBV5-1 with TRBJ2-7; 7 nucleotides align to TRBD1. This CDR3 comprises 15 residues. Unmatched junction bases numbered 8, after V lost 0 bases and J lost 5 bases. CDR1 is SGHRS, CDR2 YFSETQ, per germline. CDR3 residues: CASSLAETGIHEQYF. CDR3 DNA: TGCGCCAGCAGCTTGGCGGAGACAGGGATCCACGAGCAGTACTTC.

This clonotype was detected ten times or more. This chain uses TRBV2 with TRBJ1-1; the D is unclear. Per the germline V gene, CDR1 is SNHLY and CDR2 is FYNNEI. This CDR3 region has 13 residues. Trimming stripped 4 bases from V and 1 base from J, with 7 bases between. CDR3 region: CASSGRTNTEAFF. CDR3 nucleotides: TGTGCCAGCAGTGGTCGGACGAACACTGAAGCTTTCTTT.

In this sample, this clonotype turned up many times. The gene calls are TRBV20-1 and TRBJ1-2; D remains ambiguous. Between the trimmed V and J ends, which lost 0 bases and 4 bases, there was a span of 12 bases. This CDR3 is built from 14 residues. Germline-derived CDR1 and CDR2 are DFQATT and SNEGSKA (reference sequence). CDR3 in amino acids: CSARDSGTFYGYTF. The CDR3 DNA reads TGCAGTGCTAGAGATTCAGGCACTTTCTATGGCTACACCTTC.

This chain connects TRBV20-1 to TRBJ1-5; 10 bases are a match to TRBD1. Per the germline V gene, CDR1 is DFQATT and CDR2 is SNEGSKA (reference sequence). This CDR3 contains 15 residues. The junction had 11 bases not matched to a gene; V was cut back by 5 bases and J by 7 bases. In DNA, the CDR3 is TGCAGTGCTTTCTCGACAGGGGGCGCATCCCAGCCCCAGCATTTT. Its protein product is CSAFSTGGASQPQHF.

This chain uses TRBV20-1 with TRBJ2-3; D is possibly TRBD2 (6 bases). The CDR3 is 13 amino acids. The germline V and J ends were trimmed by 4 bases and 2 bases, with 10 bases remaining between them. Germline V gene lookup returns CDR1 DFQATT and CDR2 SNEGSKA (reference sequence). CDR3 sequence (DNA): TGCAGTGCTATTGCGGGGATCACAGATACGCAGTATTTT. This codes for CSAIAGITDTQYF.

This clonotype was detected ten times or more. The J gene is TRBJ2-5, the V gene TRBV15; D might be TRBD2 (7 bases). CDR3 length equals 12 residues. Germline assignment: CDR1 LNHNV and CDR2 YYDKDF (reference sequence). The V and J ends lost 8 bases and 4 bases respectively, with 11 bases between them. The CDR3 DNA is TGTGCCACCCTAGGGGGGGGAGAGACCCAGTACTTC. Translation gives CATLGGGETQYF. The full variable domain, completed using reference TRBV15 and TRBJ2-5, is DAMVIQNPRYQVTQFGKPVTLSCSQTLNHNVMYWYQQKSSQAPKLLFHYYDKDFNNEADTPDNFQSRRPNTSFCFLDIRSPGLGDTAMYLCATLGGGETQYFGPGTRLLVL.

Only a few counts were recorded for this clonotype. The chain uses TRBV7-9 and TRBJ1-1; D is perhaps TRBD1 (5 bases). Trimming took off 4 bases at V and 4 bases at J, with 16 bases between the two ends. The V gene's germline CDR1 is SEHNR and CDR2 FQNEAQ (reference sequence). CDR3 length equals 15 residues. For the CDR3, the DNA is TGTGCCAGCAGCTCTGGGGACCGGCGGATCACTGAAGCTTTCTTT. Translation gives CASSSGDRRITEAFF.

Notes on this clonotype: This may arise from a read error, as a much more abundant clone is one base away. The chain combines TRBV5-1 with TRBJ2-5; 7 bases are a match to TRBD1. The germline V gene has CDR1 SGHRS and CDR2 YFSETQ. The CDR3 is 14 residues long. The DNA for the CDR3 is TGCGCCAGCAACTTGGAGCAGGGGGTCGAGACCCAGTACTTC. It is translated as CASNLEQGVETQYF. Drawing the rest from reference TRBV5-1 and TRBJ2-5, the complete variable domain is KAGVTQTPRYLIKTRGQQVTLSCSPISGHRSVSWYQQTPGQGLQFLFEYFSETQRNKGNFPGRFSGRQFSNSRSEMNVSTLELGDSALYLCASNLEQGVETQYFGPGTRLLVL.

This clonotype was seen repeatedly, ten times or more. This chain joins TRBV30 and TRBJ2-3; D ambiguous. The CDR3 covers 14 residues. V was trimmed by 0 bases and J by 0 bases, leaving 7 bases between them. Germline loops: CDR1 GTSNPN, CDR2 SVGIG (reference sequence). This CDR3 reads CAWSVTSSTDTQYF. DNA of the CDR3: TGTGCCTGGAGTGTAACCTCTAGCACAGATACGCAGTATTTT.

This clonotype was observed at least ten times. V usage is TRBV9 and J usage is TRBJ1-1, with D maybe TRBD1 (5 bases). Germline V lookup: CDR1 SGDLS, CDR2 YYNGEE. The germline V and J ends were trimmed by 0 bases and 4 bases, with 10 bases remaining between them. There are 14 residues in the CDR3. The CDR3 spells CASSVEWGGTEAFF. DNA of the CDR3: TGTGCCAGCAGCGTAGAATGGGGCGGCACTGAAGCTTTCTTT.

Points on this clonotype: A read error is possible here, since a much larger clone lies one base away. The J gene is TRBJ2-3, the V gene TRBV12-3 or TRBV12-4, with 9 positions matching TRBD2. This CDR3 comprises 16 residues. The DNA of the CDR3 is TGTGCCAGCAATTTAGGGGTTAGCGGGAGAACAGATACGCAGTATTTT. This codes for CASNLGVSGRTDTQYF.